This entry lists 7 T cell receptor beta chains sequenced from one sample in a study of human T cells and chemical hapten exposure. TCRdb re-analysed the RACE reads in MiXCR, keeping a single row per CDR3 protein. The table shows some 98,000 distinct CDR3 sequences, with approximately 11% occurring only once. Specified time point: pre-sensitization, week 0. Noted treatment: therapeutic diphenylcyclopropenone sensitization with weekly scalp DPC. The specimen comprised whole blood, sampled in connection with sensitization to the hapten diphenylcyclopropenone (DPC). Receptors were obtained from a woman aged 60-70 years with alopecia areata. Some clones in this sample may be carry-over from other donors' samples.

This clonotype was seen many times. The chain links TRBV7-9 to TRBJ2-5, with TRBD2 matching over 7 bases. This CDR3 is 16 amino acids long. J lost 0 bases, V lost 4 bases, and 8 bases had no gene match. Germline lookup yields CDR1 SEHNR and CDR2 FQNEAQ (reference sequence). The CDR3 bases are TGTGCCAGCAGCTCCTATCCTGCGGGGGACCAAGAGACCCAGTACTTC. This codes for CASSSYPAGDQETQYF.

The chain links TRBV7-2 to TRBJ2-7; 7 bases fit TRBD2. The junction had 6 bases not matched to a gene; V was cut back by 2 bases and J by 2 bases. Germline V lookup: CDR1 SGHTA, CDR2 FQGNSA. There are 15 residues in the CDR3. CDR3 loop: CASSLRLAETYEQYF. The CDR3 DNA follows: TGTGCCAGCAGCTTAAGGCTAGCGGAGACCTACGAGCAGTACTTC.

The V gene is TRBV28, the J gene TRBJ1-1, with 11 nucleotides matching TRBD1. The ends lost 6 bases at V and 5 bases at J; junction bases unmatched: 17. The CDR3 has 18 amino acids. Per the germline V gene, CDR1 is MDHEN and CDR2 is SYDVKM. This CDR3 reads CASSPLPRTGGADTEAFF. CDR3 bases: TGTGCCAGCAGCCCACTACCTCGGACAGGGGGCGCCGATACTGAAGCTTTCTTT.

This rearrangement joins TRBV6-5 to TRBJ2-3; possibly TRBD2 for D (6 bases). In germline, CDR1 is MNHEY, CDR2 SVGAGI. V lost 2 bases and J 2 bases, leaving 11 bases between the germline ends. This CDR3 contains 15 residues. Here the CDR3 reads CASSYGGGDTDTQYF. CDR3 nucleotide sequence: TGTGCCAGCAGTTACGGAGGCGGGGACACAGATACGCAGTATTTT.

This clonotype was recorded a few times. The chain carries TRBV5-4 and TRBJ1-2; 8 bases map to TRBD1. The CDR3 spans 13 residues. Germline CDR1 SGHNT, CDR2 YYREEE (reference sequence). V trimming: 4 bases; J trimming: 10 bases; junction bases outside the gene matches: 9. The CDR3 DNA is TGTGCCAGCAGCGCCGGACAGGGCCTCGACTACACCTTC. It yields the protein CASSAGQGLDYTF.

This clonotype was counted at least ten times. The CDR3 DNA sequence: TGTGCCAGCAGCGAAGGCGGAGGAGGCTATGGCTACACCTTC. Protein sequence: CASSEGGGGYGYTF. The chain has TRBV7-9 and TRBJ1-2; the D is unclear. The CDR3 has 14 residues. Trimming stripped 5 bases from V and 4 bases from J, with 14 bases between. Germline V gene sequence: CDR1 SEHNR, CDR2 FQNEAQ (reference sequence).

This clonotype was seen just once. CDR3 region: CASSLSRTGAYGYTF. CDR3 in DNA: TGCGCCAGCAGCTTGTCCAGGACAGGAGCCTATGGCTACACCTTC. The rearrangement joins TRBV5-1 to TRBJ1-2; 7 bases fit TRBD1. Germline CDR1 and CDR2: SGHRS and YFSETQ. With 1 base clipped from V and 4 bases from J, the junction kept 7 bases outside the gene matches. This CDR3 region has 15 residues.